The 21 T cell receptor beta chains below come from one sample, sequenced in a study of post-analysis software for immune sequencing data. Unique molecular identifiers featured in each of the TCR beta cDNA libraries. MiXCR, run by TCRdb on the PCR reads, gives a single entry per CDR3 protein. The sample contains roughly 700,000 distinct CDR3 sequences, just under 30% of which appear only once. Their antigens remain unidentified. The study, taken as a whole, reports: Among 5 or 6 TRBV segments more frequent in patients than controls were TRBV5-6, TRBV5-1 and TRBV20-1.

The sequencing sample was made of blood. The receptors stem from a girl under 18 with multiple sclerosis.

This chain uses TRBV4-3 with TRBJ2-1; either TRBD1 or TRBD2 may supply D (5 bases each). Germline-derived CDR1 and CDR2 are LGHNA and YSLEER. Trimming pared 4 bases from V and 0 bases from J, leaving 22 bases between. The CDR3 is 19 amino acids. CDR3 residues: CASSLTWGLSVSSYNEQFF. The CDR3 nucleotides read TGCGCCAGCAGCCTTACATGGGGGTTGAGCGTAAGCTCCTACAATGAGCAGTTCTTC.

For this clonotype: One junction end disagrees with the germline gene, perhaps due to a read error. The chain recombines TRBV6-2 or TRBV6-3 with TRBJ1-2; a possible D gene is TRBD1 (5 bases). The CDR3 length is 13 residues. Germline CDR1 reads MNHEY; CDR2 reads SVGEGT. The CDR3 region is CASSYQGVYDYTF. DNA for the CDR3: TGTGCCAGCAGTTACCAGGGAGTCTATGACTACACCTTC.

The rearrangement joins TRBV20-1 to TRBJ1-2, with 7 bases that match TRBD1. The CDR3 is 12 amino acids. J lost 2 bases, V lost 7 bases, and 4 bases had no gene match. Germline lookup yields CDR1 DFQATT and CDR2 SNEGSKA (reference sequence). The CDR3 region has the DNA TGCAGTGTTTCGGACAGGAACTATGGCTACACCTTC. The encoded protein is CSVSDRNYGYTF.

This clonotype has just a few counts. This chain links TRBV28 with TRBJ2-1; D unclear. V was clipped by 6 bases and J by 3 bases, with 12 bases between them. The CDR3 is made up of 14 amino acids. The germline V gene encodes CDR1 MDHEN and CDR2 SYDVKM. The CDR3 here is CASSSTSDYNEQFF. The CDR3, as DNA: TGTGCCAGCAGCTCTACATCCGACTACAATGAGCAGTTCTTC.

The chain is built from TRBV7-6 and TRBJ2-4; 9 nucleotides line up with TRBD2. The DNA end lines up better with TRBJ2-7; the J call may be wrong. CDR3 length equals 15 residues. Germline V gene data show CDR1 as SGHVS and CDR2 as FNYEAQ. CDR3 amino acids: CASSEAGGRGYEQYF. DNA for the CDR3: TGTGCCAGCAGCGAAGCTGGCGGGAGGGGCTACGAGCAGTACTTC.

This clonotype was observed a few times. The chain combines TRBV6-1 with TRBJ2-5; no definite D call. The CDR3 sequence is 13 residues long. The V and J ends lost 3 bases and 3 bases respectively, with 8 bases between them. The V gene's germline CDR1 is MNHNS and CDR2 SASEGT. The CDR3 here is CASSDYPKETQYF. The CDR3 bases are TGTGCCAGCAGTGACTATCCCAAAGAGACCCAGTACTTC.

CDR3 bases: TGCGCCAGCAGCGGCCGGGACAGAAACATTCAGTACTTC. Amino acid sequence: CASSGRDRNIQYF. V gene TRBV4-1 combines with J gene TRBJ2-4; TRBD1 agrees at 7 bases. Germline CDR1 reads MGHRA; CDR2 reads YSYEKL. The CDR3 is 13 amino acids. Losses at the gene ends were 5 bases for V and 6 bases for J; bases not matched to a gene: 4.

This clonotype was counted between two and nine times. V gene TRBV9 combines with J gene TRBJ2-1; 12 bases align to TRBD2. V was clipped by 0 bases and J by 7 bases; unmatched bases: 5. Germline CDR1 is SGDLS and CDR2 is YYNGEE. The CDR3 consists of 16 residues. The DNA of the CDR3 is TGTGCCAGCAGCGTAGTAGGGCTAGCGGGAGGGAATGAGCAGTTCTTC. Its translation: CASSVVGLAGGNEQFF.

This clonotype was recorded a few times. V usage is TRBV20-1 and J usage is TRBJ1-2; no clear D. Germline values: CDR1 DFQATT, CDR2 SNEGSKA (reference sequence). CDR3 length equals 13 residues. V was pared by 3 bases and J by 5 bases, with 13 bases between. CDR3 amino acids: CSASDSGSYGYTF. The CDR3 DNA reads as TGCAGTGCTAGTGATTCCGGGAGTTATGGCTACACCTTC.

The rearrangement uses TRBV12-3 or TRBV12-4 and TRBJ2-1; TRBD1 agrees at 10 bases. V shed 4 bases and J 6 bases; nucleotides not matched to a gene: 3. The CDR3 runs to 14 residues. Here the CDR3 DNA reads TGTGCCAGCAGTTCGGGACAGGGGAGCAATGAGCAGTTCTTC. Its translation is CASSSGQGSNEQFF.

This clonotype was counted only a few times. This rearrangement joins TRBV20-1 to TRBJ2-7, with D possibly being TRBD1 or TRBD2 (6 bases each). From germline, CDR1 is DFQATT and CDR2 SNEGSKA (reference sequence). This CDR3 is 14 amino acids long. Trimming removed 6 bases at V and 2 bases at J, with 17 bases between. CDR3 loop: CSAGQGTYTYEQYF. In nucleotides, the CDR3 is TGCAGTGCCGGCCAGGGGACTTACACCTACGAGCAGTACTTC.

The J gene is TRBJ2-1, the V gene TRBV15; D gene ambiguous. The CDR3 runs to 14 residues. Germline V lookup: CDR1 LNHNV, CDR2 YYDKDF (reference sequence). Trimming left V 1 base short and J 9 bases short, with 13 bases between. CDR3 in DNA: TGTGCCACCAGCAGAGCCCCCCCGGTGGGTGAGCAGTTCTTC. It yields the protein CATSRAPPVGEQFF.

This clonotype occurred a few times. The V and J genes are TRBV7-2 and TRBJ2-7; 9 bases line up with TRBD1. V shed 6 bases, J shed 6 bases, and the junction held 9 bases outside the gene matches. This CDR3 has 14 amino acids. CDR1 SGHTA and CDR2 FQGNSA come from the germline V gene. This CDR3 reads CASSSLGQGSEQYF. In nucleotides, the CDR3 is TGTGCCAGCAGTTCCTTAGGACAGGGGTCCGAGCAGTACTTC.

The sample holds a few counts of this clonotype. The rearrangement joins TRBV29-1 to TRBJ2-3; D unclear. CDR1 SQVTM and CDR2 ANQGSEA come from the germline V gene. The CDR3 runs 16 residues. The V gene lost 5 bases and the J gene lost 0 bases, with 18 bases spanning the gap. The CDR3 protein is CSVSSRSSTSTDTQYF. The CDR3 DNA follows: TGCAGCGTTTCCAGTCGAAGCAGTACTAGCACAGATACGCAGTATTTT.

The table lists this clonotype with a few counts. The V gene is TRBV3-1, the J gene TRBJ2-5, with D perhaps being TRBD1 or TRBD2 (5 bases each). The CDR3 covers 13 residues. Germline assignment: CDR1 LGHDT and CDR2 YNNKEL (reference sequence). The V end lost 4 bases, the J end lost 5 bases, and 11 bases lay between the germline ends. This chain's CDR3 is CASSPSEGETQYF. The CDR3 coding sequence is TGTGCCAGCAGCCCAAGTGAGGGGGAGACCCAGTACTTC.

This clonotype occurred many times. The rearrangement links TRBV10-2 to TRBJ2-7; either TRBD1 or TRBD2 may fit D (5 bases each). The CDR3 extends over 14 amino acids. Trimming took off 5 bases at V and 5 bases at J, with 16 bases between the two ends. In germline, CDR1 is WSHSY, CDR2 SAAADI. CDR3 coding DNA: TGCGCCAGCAGTTTCGAAGGGACGGGCCACGAGCAGTACTTC. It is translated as CASSFEGTGHEQYF.

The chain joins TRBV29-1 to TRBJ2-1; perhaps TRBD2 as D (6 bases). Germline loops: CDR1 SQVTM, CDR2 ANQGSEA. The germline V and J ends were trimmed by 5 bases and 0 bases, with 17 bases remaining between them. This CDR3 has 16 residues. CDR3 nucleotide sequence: TGCAGCGTTATACAACGGGACTCCAGCTCCTACAATGAGCAGTTCTTC. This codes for CSVIQRDSSSYNEQFF.

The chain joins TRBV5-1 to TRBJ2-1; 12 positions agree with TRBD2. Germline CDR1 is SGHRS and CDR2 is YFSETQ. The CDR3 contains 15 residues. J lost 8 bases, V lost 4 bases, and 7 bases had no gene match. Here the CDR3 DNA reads TGCGCCAGCAGCCGGGCTAGCGGGGGGGCCTATGAGCAGTTCTTC. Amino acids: CASSRASGGAYEQFF. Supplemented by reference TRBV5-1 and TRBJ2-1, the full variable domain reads KAGVTQTPRYLIKTRGQQVTLSCSPISGHRSVSWYQQTPGQGLQFLFEYFSETQRNKGNFPGRFSGRQFSNSRSEMNVSTLELGDSALYLCASSRASGGAYEQFFGPGTRLTVL.

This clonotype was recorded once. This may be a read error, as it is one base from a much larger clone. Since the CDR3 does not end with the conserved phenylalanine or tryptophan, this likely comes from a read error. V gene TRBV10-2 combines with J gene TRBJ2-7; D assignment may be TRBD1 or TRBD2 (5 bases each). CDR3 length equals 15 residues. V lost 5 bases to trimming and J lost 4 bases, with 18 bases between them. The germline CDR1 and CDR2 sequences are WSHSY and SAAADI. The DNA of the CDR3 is TGCGCCAGCAGTACCACCCAGGGACCGTCGTACGAGCAGTACTTA. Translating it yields CASSTTQGPSYEQYL.

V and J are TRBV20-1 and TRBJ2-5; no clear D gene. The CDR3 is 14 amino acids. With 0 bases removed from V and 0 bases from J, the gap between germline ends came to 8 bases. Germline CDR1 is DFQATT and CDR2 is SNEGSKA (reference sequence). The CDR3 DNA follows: TGCAGTGCTAGAGATGTGTCATACCAAGAGACCCAGTACTTC. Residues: CSARDVSYQETQYF.

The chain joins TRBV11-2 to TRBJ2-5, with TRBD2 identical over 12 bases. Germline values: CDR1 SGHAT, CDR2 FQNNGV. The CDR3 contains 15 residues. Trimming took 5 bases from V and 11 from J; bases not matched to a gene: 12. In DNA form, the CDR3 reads TGTGCCAGCAGCCAGGGACTAGCGGGCACAGGGGAGCAGTACTTC. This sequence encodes CASSQGLAGTGEQYF. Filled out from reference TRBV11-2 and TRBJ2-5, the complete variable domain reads EAGVAQSPRYKIIEKRQSVAFWCNPISGHATLYWYQQILGQGPKLLIQFQNNGVVDDSQLPKDRFSAERLKGVDSTLKIQPAKLEDSAVYLCASSQGLAGTGEQYFGPGTRLLVL.